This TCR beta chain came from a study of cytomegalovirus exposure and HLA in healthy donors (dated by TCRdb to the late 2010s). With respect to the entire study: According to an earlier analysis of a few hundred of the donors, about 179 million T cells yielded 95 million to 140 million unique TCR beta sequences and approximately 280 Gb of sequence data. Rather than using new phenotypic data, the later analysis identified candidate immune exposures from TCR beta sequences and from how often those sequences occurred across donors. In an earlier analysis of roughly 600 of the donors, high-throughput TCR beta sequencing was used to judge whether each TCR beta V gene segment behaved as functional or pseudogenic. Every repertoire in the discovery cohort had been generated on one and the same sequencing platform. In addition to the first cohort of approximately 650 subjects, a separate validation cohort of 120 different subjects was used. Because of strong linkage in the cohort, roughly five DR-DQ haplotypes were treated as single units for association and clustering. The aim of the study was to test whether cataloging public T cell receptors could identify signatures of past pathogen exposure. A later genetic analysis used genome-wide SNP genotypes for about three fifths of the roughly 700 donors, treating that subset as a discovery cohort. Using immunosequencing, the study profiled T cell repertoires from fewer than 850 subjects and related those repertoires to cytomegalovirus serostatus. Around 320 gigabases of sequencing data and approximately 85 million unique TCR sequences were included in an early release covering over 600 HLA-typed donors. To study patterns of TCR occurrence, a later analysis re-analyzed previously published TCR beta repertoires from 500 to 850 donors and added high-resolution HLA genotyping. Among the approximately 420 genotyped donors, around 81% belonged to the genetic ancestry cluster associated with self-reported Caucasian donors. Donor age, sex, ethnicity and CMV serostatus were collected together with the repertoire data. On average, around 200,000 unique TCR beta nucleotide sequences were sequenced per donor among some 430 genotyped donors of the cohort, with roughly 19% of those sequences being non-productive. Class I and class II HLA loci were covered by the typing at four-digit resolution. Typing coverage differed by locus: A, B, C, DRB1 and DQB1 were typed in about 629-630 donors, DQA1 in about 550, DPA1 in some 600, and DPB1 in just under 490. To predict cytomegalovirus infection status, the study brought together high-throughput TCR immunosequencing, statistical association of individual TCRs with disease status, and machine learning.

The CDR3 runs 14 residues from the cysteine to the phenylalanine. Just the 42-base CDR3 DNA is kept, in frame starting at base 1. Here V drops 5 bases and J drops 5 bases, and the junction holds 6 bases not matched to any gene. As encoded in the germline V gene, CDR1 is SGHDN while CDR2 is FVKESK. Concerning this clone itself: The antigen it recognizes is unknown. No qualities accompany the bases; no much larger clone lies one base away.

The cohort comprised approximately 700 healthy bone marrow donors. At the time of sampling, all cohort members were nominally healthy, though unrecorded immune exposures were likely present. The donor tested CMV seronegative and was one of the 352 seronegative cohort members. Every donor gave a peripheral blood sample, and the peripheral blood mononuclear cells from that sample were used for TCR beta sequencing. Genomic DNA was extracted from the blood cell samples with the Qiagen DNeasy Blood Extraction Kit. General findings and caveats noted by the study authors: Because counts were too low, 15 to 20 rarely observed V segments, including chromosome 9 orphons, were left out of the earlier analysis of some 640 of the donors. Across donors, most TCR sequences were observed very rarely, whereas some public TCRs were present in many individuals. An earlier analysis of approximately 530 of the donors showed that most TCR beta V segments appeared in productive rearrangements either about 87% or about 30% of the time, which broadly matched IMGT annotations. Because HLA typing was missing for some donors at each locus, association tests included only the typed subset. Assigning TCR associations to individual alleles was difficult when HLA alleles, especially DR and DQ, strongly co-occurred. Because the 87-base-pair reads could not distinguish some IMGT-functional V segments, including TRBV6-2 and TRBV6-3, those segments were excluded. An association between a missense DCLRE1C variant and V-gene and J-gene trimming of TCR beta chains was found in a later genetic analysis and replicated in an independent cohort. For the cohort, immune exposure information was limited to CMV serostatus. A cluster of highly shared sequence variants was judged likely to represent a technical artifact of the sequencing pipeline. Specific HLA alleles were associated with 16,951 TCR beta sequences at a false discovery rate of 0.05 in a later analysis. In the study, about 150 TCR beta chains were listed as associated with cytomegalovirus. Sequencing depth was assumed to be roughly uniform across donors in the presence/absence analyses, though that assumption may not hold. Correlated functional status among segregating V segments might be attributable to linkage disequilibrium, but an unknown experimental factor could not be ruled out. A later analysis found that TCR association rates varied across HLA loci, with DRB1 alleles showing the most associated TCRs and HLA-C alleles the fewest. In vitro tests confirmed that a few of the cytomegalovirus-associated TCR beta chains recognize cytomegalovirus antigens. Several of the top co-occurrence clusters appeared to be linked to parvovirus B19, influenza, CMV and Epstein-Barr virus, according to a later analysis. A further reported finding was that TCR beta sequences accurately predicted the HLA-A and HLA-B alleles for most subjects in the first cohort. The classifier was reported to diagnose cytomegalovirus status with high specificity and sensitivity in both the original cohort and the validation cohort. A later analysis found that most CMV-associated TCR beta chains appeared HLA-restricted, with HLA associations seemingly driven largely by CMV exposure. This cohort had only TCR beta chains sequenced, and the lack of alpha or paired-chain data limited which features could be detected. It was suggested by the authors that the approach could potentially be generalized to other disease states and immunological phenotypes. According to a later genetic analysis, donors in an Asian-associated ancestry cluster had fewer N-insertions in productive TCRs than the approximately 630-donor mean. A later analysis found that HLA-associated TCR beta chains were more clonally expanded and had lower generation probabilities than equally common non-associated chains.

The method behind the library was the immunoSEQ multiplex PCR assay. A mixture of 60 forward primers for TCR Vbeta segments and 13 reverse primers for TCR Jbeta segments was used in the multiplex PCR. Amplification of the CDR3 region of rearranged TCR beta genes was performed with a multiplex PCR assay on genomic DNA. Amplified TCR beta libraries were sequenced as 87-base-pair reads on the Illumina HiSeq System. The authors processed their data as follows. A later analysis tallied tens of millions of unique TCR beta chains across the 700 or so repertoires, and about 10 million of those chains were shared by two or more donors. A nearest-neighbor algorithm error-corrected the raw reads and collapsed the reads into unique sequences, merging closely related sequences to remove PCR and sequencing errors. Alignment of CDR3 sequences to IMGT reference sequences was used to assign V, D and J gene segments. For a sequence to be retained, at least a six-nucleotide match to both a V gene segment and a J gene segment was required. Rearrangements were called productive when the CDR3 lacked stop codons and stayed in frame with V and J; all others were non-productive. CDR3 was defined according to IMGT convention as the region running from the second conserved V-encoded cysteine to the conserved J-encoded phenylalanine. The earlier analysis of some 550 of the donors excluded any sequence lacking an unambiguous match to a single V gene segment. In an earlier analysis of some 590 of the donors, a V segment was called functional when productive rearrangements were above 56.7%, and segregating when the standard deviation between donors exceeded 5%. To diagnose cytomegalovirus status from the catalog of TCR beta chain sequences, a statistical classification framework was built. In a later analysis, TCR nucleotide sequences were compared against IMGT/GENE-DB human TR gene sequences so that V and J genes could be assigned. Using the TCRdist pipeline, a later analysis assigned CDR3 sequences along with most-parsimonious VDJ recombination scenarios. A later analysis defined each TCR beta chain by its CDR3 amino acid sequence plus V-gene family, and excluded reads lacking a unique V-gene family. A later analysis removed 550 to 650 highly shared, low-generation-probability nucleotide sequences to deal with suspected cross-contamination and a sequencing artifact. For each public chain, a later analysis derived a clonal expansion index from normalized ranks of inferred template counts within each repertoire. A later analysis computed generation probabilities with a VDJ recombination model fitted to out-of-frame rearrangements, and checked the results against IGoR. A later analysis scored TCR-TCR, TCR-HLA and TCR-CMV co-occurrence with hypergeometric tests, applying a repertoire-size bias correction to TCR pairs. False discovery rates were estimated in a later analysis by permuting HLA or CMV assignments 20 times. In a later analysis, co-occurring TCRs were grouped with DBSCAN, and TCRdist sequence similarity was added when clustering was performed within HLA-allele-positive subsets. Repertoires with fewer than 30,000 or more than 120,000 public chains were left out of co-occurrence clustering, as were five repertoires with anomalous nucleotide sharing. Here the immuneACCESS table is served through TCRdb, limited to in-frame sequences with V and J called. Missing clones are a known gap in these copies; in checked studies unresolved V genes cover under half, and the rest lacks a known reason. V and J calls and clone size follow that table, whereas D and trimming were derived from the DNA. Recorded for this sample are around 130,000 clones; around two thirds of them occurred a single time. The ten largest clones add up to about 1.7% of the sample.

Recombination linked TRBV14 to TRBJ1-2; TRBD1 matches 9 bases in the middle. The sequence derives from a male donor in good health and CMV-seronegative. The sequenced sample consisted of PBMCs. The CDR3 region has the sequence CASSAQGARYGYTF. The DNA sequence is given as TGTGCCAGCAGCGCACAGGGGGCGAGATATGGCTACACCTTC.